The text below deals with one T cell receptor beta chain. Its cognate antigen is unknown. This sample was included in a study of T cell responses to AZD1222 COVID-19 vaccine. Study-level findings and limits: Clonal diversity was possibly underestimated; the donors were predominantly white British and more often female. Seropositive AZD1222 recipients at baseline numbered only five or six. CD4 TCRs associated with vaccination spanned spike, dominating at 160-218 and 743-854. Regions left unmutated in variants are reportedly the target of nearly half of spike-specific TCRs.

The protocol was immunoSEQ multiplex PCR, while the TCRdb copy is restricted to in-frame clones and leaves out a portion. The repertoire has 120,000 or so clones, about 88% of them found once; the top ten carry around 2.9%. CDR3 size: 15 residues. Germline V gene data show CDR1 as SGDLS and CDR2 as YYNGEE. The junction had 5 bases not matched to a gene; V was cut back by 4 bases and J by 3 bases. The sequences come from peripheral blood, collected 28 days after the second AZD1222 dose. The rearrangement uses TRBV9 and TRBJ2-1, with TRBD1 matching over 9 bases. The clonotype comes from an adult who received the AZD1222 COVID-19 vaccine. CDR3 sequence: CASSPRQGGYNEQFF. DNA of the CDR3: TGTGCCAGCAGCCCGCGACAGGGGGGCTACAATGAGCAGTTCTTC.